This is a list of T cell receptor beta chains from one sample in a study of blood T cell repertoires in COVID-19. Libraries were prepared by immunoSEQ multiplex PCR; TCRdb keeps only in-frame clonotypes and omits some of them. The sample lists 56,000 or so clones, around four fifths occurring once. The sample consisted of peripheral blood. The receptors shown here come from a man in his fifties with acute or convalescent COVID-19. The CDR3 runs from the conserved cysteine through the conserved F or W. A D gene is named only where the DNA matches it firmly. Expanded clones are given a class, and other clones once, few, many or no size at all.

NA,TRBJ1-2,TRBV11-2,13,NA,CASSPWAGMGYTF,TGTGCCAGCAGCCCCTGGGCAGGGATGGGCTACACCTTC
NA,TRBJ1-1,TRBV2,15,NA,CASSEARASPTEAFF,TGTGCCAGCAGTGAAGCGCGGGCCAGTCCCACTGAAGCTTTCTTT
TRBD2,TRBJ2-3,TRBV12-5,15,NA,CASGFSGGGPDTQYF,TGTGCTAGTGGTTTTAGCGGGGGGGGACCAGATACGCAGTATTTT
NA,TRBJ2-3,TRBV5-1,16,few,CASSPTTGGGSDTQYF,TGCGCCAGCAGCCCTACGACAGGAGGTGGTTCAGATACGCAGTATTTT
NA,TRBJ2-3,TRBV21-1,14,NA,CASSKRTVSDTQYF,TGTGCCAGCAGCAAAAGGACAGTGTCGGATACGCAGTATTTT
TRBD1,TRBJ1-2,TRBV24-1,16,NA,CATSDLRSQGNSGYTF,TGTGCCACCAGTGATTTGCGATCACAGGGGAACAGTGGCTACACCTTC
NA,TRBJ1-2,TRBV3-1/TRBV3-2,14,NA,CASSLSRSLYGYTF,TGTGCTAGCAGCCTAAGTCGGTCTCTCTATGGCTACACCTTC
NA,TRBJ2-5,TRBV7-2,15,NA,CASSLVLGGGQTQYF,TGTGCCAGCAGCTTAGTGTTGGGGGGAGGCCAGACCCAGTACTTC
TRBD2,TRBJ2-2,TRBV19,15,once,CASSTGGRSTGELFF,TGTGCCAGTAGTACGGGGGGGCGGAGCACCGGGGAGCTGTTTTTT
NA,TRBJ1-6,TRBV30,15,NA,CAWSVRGSYNSPLHF,TGTGCCTGGAGTGTAAGGGGGTCCTATAATTCACCCCTCCACTTT
TRBD2,TRBJ2-1,TRBV7-9,15,NA,CASSLGTSGSDEQFF,TGTGCCAGCAGCCTTGGGACTAGCGGGAGTGATGAGCAGTTCTTC
TRBD1,TRBJ2-7,TRBV15,18,few,CATSRDGPPTGFQYEQYF,TGTGCCACCAGCAGAGATGGCCCCCCGACAGGGTTTCAGTACGAGCAGTACTTC
TRBD1,TRBJ2-1,TRBV7-3,20,NA,CASSKLAGTGLTSSYNEQFF,TGTGCCAGCAGCAAGCTTGCCGGGACAGGACTAACTAGCTCCTACAATGAGCAGTTCTTC
TRBD1,TRBJ1-2,TRBV14,16,once,CASSFGQGPSNYGYTF,TGTGCCAGCAGCTTCGGACAGGGCCCCTCTAACTATGGCTACACCTTC
NA,TRBJ2-2,TRBV6-1,15,NA,CASSDVGLNTGELFF,TGTGCCAGCAGTGATGTGGGGCTAAACACCGGGGAGCTGTTTTTT
NA,TRBJ1-5,TRBV6-5,15,NA,CASSYYGGRNQPQHF,TGTGCCAGCAGTTACTATGGGGGCCGCAATCAGCCCCAGCATTTT
NA,TRBJ1-1,TRBV12-3/TRBV12-4,13,NA,CASSLTVGTEAFF,TGTGCCAGCAGCTTGACAGTGGGCACTGAAGCTTTCTTT